This T cell receptor (beta chain) emerged from a study of T cells after posttransplantation cyclophosphamide. Sampled 1 year posttransplant, controls received myeloablative marrow transplants, methotrexate and a calcineurin inhibitor. Details on this clone: No antigen is known for it.

Repertoires were generated with immunoSEQ multiplex PCR, while TCRdb's copy carries only in-frame clones and drops some. The sample yields approximately 19,000 clones, 80% to 90% seen once. Whole-study results and caveats: Tissue-infiltrating T cells from skin or gut overlapped little with blood T cells.

The material was PBMCs, obtained roughly 49 weeks after allogeneic stem cell transplant with calcineurin inhibitor and methotrexate. This clonotype originated in a female patient between 25 and 45 years old who received an allogeneic stem cell transplant from an unrelated donor, was CMV-positive, and had acute and chronic GVHD. Some T cells may be provided by the graft donor.

CDR3 in amino acids: CASRLRESWSGELFF. For the CDR3, the DNA is TGTGCCAGCCGCTTACGGGAGTCGTGGTCCGGGGAGCTGTTTTTT. The V call is TRBV6-6, the J call TRBJ2-2; tentatively, D is TRBD2 (6 bases). V gave up 8 bases and J gave up 6 bases, with 19 bases separating them. This CDR3 has 15 amino acids. CDR1 is MNHNY and CDR2 is SVGAGI in the germline V gene (reference sequence).